Listed here are 21 T cell receptor beta chains from one sample, sequenced in a study of blood T cell repertoires in COVID-19. Assay: immunoSEQ multiplex PCR; the TCRdb copy retains only in-frame clones and omits some. The sample shows roughly 220,000 clones, around 84% of them seen only once. Sequencing was carried out using peripheral blood. All receptors derive from a man aged 25-40 years with active or convalescent COVID-19.

To note about this clone: With a much larger clone just one base away, this may be a read error. CDR3 loop: CASSITGTNTGELFF. The DNA of the CDR3 is TGTGCCAGTAGTATAACCGGGACTAACACCGGGGAGCTGTTTTTT. The chain employs TRBV19 and TRBJ2-2, with D possibly being TRBD2 (6 bases). This CDR3 is 15 amino acids long. Germline V gene data show CDR1 as LNHDA and CDR2 as SQIVND (reference sequence). The V end lost 2 bases, the J end lost 2 bases, and 9 bases lay between the germline ends.

The rearrangement joins TRBV4-2 to TRBJ2-1; tentatively, D is TRBD2 (5 bases). The ends were cut back, 0 bases at V and 8 bases at J, with 20 bases in the middle. The germline CDR1 and CDR2 sequences are LGHNA and YNFKEQ. The CDR3 loop spans 17 amino acids. The DNA of the CDR3 is TGTGCCAGCAGCCAAGAAGTCAGTCTAGCCCCTACGGATGAGCAGTTCTTC. Its protein is CASSQEVSLAPTDEQFF.

The J gene is TRBJ1-6, the V gene TRBV3-1 (or the pseudogene TRBV3-2); TRBD1 matches 11 bases. Germline V gene sequence: CDR1 LGHDT, CDR2 YNNKEL (reference sequence). Trimming cost V 4 bases and J 10 bases; bases outside gene matches: 9. There are 16 residues in the CDR3. CDR3 coding DNA: TGTGCCAGCAGCCCGAGACCCGGGACAGGGGGATCACCCCTCCACTTT. Its protein is CASSPRPGTGGSPLHF.

The rearrangement links TRBV5-5 to TRBJ2-6; no clear D. This CDR3 has 15 residues. Germline V gene lookup returns CDR1 SGHKS and CDR2 YYEKEE (reference sequence). The V and J ends lost 1 base and 3 bases respectively, with 8 bases between them. CDR3 nucleotides: TGTGCCAGCAGCTTGCTCGGGTATGGGGCCAACGTCCTGACTTTC. Residues: CASSLLGYGANVLTF. The complete variable domain, with remaining parts taken from reference TRBV5-5 and TRBJ2-6, reads DAGVTQSPTHLIKTRGQQVTLRCSPISGHKSVSWYQQVLGQGPQFIFQYYEKEERGRGNFPDRFSARQFPNYSSELNVNALLLGDSALYLCASSLLGYGANVLTFGAGSRLTVL.

The chain employs TRBV18 and TRBJ1-5; TRBD1 might be the D (5 bases). The length of the CDR3 is 15 residues. V lost 3 bases and J 4 bases, leaving 13 bases between the germline ends. The germline CDR1 and CDR2 sequences are KGHSH and LQKENI. This chain's CDR3 is CASSPAGGQNQPQHF. CDR3 in DNA: TGTGCCAGCTCACCGGCGGGGGGTCAGAATCAGCCCCAGCATTTT.

This chain joins TRBV30 and TRBJ1-1; TRBD1 might be the D (5 bases). Germline assignment: CDR1 GTSNPN and CDR2 SVGIG (reference sequence). The CDR3 is 13 residues long. Deletions cut 5 bases from V and 6 bases from J, with 16 bases between. This CDR3 is CAWGATRRAEAFF. CDR3 bases: TGTGCCTGGGGGGCCACGAGGCGGGCTGAAGCTTTCTTT.

The chain links TRBV5-6 to TRBJ1-2; 7 bases align to TRBD1. The J segment lost 6 bases and the V segment lost 1 base, leaving 6 bases of the junction unmatched. The CDR3 is made up of 14 amino acids. Per the germline V gene, CDR1 is SGHDT and CDR2 is YYEEEE. The CDR3 sequence: CASSLKGAVDGYTF. In DNA, the CDR3 is TGTGCCAGCAGCTTGAAGGGGGCTGTCGATGGCTACACCTTC.

This clone was observed a single time. The genes are TRBV19 and TRBJ1-1; 9 nucleotides line up with TRBD1. Germline-derived CDR1 and CDR2 are LNHDA and SQIVND (reference sequence). The CDR3 totals 17 residues. V trimming: 9 bases; J trimming: 4 bases; junction bases outside the gene matches: 18. The CDR3 nucleotides read TGTGCCAGCGAGCAAAGGGGACAGGGAGAAGTTGTCACTGAAGCTTTCTTT. It is translated as CASEQRGQGEVVTEAFF.

In DNA, the CDR3 is TGCGCCAGCAGCAATTCAGGGGCTAACACTGAAGCTTTCTTT. Translated, it gives CASSNSGANTEAFF. This chain uses TRBV5-1 with TRBJ1-1, with D tentatively TRBD1 (6 bases). The V gene's germline CDR1 is SGHRS and CDR2 YFSETQ. V lost 4 bases and J 2 bases, leaving 12 bases between the germline ends. This CDR3 has 14 residues. The full variable domain, in which reference TRBV5-1 and TRBJ1-1 provide the parts outside the CDR3, is KAGVTQTPRYLIKTRGQQVTLSCSPISGHRSVSWYQQTPGQGLQFLFEYFSETQRNKGNFPGRFSGRQFSNSRSEMNVSTLELGDSALYLCASSNSGANTEAFFGQGTRLTVV.

The gene calls are TRBV15 and TRBJ1-2, with D perhaps TRBD1 (6 bases). Germline CDR1 LNHNV, CDR2 YYDKDF (reference sequence). V was shortened by 1 base and J by 8 bases, with 11 bases between the two germline ends. This CDR3 region has 13 residues. The CDR3 loop reads CATSRGTESGYTF. DNA for the CDR3: TGTGCCACCAGCAGAGGGACAGAATCGGGCTACACCTTC.

This chain uses TRBV6-2 or TRBV6-3 with TRBJ2-5, with 10 positions matching TRBD2. Trimming at V came to 4 bases and at J to 4 bases, leaving 15 bases not matched to a gene. CDR1 and CDR2 (germline): MNHEY, SVGEGT. The CDR3 covers 18 residues. The CDR3 spells CASSSGTSAPRRGETQYF. The DNA for the CDR3 is TGTGCCAGCAGTTCTGGGACTAGCGCCCCTCGGCGGGGAGAGACCCAGTACTTC.

This chain links TRBV7-6 with TRBJ2-2, with no clear D. The CDR3 is made up of 10 amino acids. Trimming removed 9 bases at V and 8 bases at J, with 7 bases between. Germline-derived CDR1 and CDR2 are SGHVS and FNYEAQ. CDR3: CARPSGELFF. The CDR3 nucleotides read TGTGCCAGGCCCAGTGGGGAGCTGTTTTTT.

CDR3 amino acids: CASSPRTGENSPLHF. CDR3 DNA: TGTGCCAGCAGCCCCCGGACAGGAGAGAATTCACCCCTCCACTTT. J is TRBJ1-6 and V is TRBV7-2; 7 bases are shared with TRBD1. CDR1 and CDR2 from the germline V gene are SGHTA and FQGNSA. This CDR3 has 15 amino acids. J was trimmed by 7 bases and V by 5 bases; bases with no gene match: 8.

The J gene is TRBJ1-5, the V gene TRBV21-1. TRBV21-1 counts as a pseudogene. This CDR3 spans 17 amino acids. The CDR3 is CASSKGLELYSNQPQHF. In DNA, the CDR3 is TGTGCCAGCAGCAAAGGGCTGGAACTATATAGCAATCAGCCCCAGCATTTT.

This clone was recorded a few times. Here the CDR3 reads CASSVGGEGNQPQHF. In nucleotides, the CDR3 is TGTGCCAGCAGCGTTGGCGGGGAAGGAAATCAGCCCCAGCATTTT. This chain links TRBV5-6 with TRBJ1-5; D unclear. The V end was cut by 4 bases, the J end by 4 bases, with 15 bases between. There are 15 residues in the CDR3. Germline lookup yields CDR1 SGHDT and CDR2 YYEEEE.

The V call is TRBV21-1, the J call TRBJ2-3; TRBD2, the table's D call, lacks a check against the DNA. TRBV21-1 is a pseudogene locus. The CDR3 consists of 16 residues. The CDR3 bases are TGTGCCAGCAGCGGCCGACTAGCGGGAGGGCCCGGGACGCAGTATTTT. Translating gives CASSGRLAGGPGTQYF.

The chain has TRBV5-4 and TRBJ2-3; 8 bases fit TRBD2. J gave up 5 bases and V 4 bases, and 6 bases lay outside the gene matches. Germline V gives CDR1 SGHNT, CDR2 YYREEE (reference sequence). This CDR3 has 14 residues. CDR3 in amino acids: CASSPGLGGDTQYF. The CDR3 DNA reads as TGTGCCAGCAGCCCGGGACTAGGGGGAGATACGCAGTATTTT. The full variable domain, its missing parts supplied by reference TRBV5-4 and TRBJ2-3, is ETGVTQSPTHLIKTRGQQVTLRCSSQSGHNTVSWYQQALGQGPQFIFQYYREEENGRGNFPPRFSGLQFPNYSSELNVNALELDDSALYLCASSPGLGGDTQYFGPGTRLTVL.

The chain combines TRBV30 with TRBJ1-2; unclear D gene. Germline V gene lookup returns CDR1 GTSNPN and CDR2 SVGIG (reference sequence). The germline V and J ends were trimmed by 3 bases and 8 bases, with 10 bases remaining between them. The CDR3 loop spans 11 amino acids. The CDR3 sequence is CAWRTGWGYTF. For the CDR3, the DNA is TGTGCCTGGAGAACGGGATGGGGCTACACCTTC.

This clone was observed a handful of times. The chain links TRBV27 to TRBJ1-2; D remains unclear. This CDR3 spans 15 amino acids. Trimming took off 6 bases at V and 2 bases at J, with 16 bases between the two ends. Germline V gives CDR1 MNHEY, CDR2 SMNVEV (reference sequence). The CDR3 DNA follows: TGTGCCAGCAGGTCCCTGGGGTCGGGGAACTATGGCTACACCTTC. It translates to CASRSLGSGNYGYTF.

The rearrangement uses TRBV2 and TRBJ2-3; TRBD2 agrees at 7 bases. The CDR3 has 16 residues. The trim removed 6 bases at V and 1 base at J, leaving 10 bases unmatched. Germline lookup yields CDR1 SNHLY and CDR2 FYNNEI. The CDR3 nucleotides are TGTGCCAGCAGGCTCCTCGGGGCGGGAGGCACAGATACGCAGTATTTT. Its translation is CASRLLGAGGTDTQYF.

In this sample, this clone turned up once. This chain connects TRBV5-4 to TRBJ1-6; TRBD1 matches at 8 bases. This CDR3 is 14 amino acids long. In germline, CDR1 is SGHNT, CDR2 YYREEE (reference sequence). The trim removed 4 bases at V and 9 bases at J, leaving 6 bases unmatched. The CDR3 spells CASSNGQGRSPLHF. The CDR3 DNA reads TGTGCCAGCAGCAACGGACAGGGACGTTCACCCCTCCACTTT.